The present entry profiles one T cell receptor (beta chain) with its context. The CDR3 has 13 amino acids. V was pared by 7 bases and J by 1 base, with 7 bases between. From germline, CDR1 is SGHVS and CDR2 FNYEAQ. The data derive from a study of shared clonotypes between healthy human individuals. As defined, naive CD8 cells were CD45RO-negative and positively selected for CCR7, with terminally differentiated effector memory CD45RA+ cells excluded. Here immunoSEQ multiplex PCR was the method, and the copy in TCRdb shows in-frame clones only, minus some. The sample has over 750,000 clones; around 96% are singletons.

The chain combines TRBV7-6 with TRBJ2-2; no clear D. The sample comprised naive CD8+ T cells sorted from blood. This TCR came from a man aged 30 to 39 in good health. The CDR3 DNA reads as TGTGCCAGCAAGGCGGAGAACACCGGGGAGCTGTTTTTT. This gives the protein CASKAENTGELFF.